The clone carrying this T cell receptor (beta chain) turned up a few times. Its antigen remains unidentified. The sample is drawn from a study of beta chain features in type 1 diabetes. Findings of the study overall: Shortening of TCRB CDR3s, moderate but significant, appeared in all four CD4+ subsets of Type 1 diabetes patients. It was not settled here whether HLA type affects TCRB rearrangement.

TCRB transcripts that were expressed got sequenced, as all of the isolated RNA had been reverse transcribed. The repertoire was sequenced with immunoSEQ multiplex PCR; TCRdb's copy has only in-frame clones and lacks some. The repertoire holds 130,000 to 150,000 clones, approximately 13% seen once, with about 1.3% in the top ten. The CDR3 is 14 amino acids. The junction had 5 bases not matched to a gene; V was cut back by 6 bases and J by 2 bases. Germline V gene sequence: CDR1 SQVTM, CDR2 ANQGSEA. Sequenced input: central memory CD4+ T cells from blood. The receptor was derived from a man aged 18-30 years with type 1 diabetes. The chain has TRBV29-1 and TRBJ2-5, with TRBD2 identical over 11 bases. The CDR3 DNA sequence: TGCAGCGTCGGCGTAGCGGGGGGGCAAGAGACCCAGTACTTC. Residues: CSVGVAGGQETQYF.